The 22 T cell receptor beta chains listed next were all sequenced from one sample in a study of read filtering for tumor transcriptome and immune sequencing. From approximately 430 ng of RNA, a library with molecular barcoded alpha/delta and beta/gamma adaptors was made. Via MiXCR, TCRdb re-called the reads, giving one row per CDR3 protein. Of roughly 38,000 distinct CDR3 sequences listed, 10% to 15% are singletons. The sample consisted of a population of CD138-negative cells sorted from bone marrow. Source of these receptors: a donor at least 40 years old with multiple myeloma.

Many counts were recorded for this clonotype. The rearrangement uses TRBV2 and TRBJ1-1; D may be TRBD1 (5 bases). CDR3 size: 14 residues. CDR1 SNHLY and CDR2 FYNNEI come from the germline V gene. V lost 7 bases and J 6 bases, leaving 18 bases between the germline ends. CDR3 bases: TGTGCCAGCACCTCGGGGGTGGTGGTCCCTGAAGCTTTCTTT. Translation: CASTSGVVVPEAFF.

The J gene is TRBJ1-5, the V gene TRBV19; 8 bases align to TRBD1. The CDR3 runs to 17 residues. Germline V CDR1 and CDR2: LNHDA, SQIVND (reference sequence). J gave up 1 base and V 4 bases, and 9 bases lay outside the gene matches. The CDR3 region has the DNA TGTGCCAGTAGTACCCTGACAGGGGCGGGAAGCAATCAGCCCCAGCATTTT. Translated, it gives CASSTLTGAGSNQPQHF.

Many counts were recorded for this clonotype. The genes are TRBV7-9 and TRBJ1-1; 9 nucleotides agree with TRBD1. The CDR3 covers 15 residues. The germline gives CDR1 SEHNR, CDR2 FQNEAQ (reference sequence). V dropped 5 bases and J dropped 1; count of bases not matched to a gene: 5. The CDR3 protein is CASSPRTGENTEAFF. In nucleotides, the CDR3 is TGTGCCAGCAGCCCTAGGACAGGGGAGAACACTGAAGCTTTCTTT.

A remark on this clonotype: A far larger clone is a single base away, which makes a read error likely. The genes are TRBV11-3 and TRBJ1-2; no clear D. The CDR3 covers 15 residues. Germline CDR1 SGHNT, CDR2 YENEEA. The CDR3 DNA reads as TGTGCCAGCAGCCTCCGGGCCGAGCCCCACTATGGCTGCACCTTC. It encodes CASSLRAEPHYGCTF.

This clonotype was counted at least ten times. This sequence joins TRBV7-9 and TRBJ1-5; D is perhaps TRBD1 (6 bases). Germline CDR1 SEHNR, CDR2 FQNEAQ (reference sequence). The CDR3 covers 15 residues. Trimming pared 5 bases from V and 5 bases from J, leaving 16 bases between. Written as DNA, the CDR3 is TGTGCCAGCAGCGAGACAGGAGGCCCCCATCAGCCCCAGCATTTT. Encoded protein: CASSETGGPHQPQHF. The full variable domain, with the rest looked up from reference TRBV7-9 and TRBJ1-5, is DTGVSQNPRHKITKRGQNVTFRCDPISEHNRLYWYRQTLGQGPEFLTYFQNEAQLEKSRLLSDRFSAERPKGSFSTLEIQRTEQGDSAMYLCASSETGGPHQPQHFGDGTRLSIL.

This clonotype has ten or more counts. The rearrangement joins TRBV12-3 or TRBV12-4 to TRBJ1-1, with D possibly TRBD1 on 5 matching bases. The CDR3 contains 13 residues. Trimming shortened V by 3 bases and J by 5 bases, and 10 bases separated the two germline ends. The chain's CDR3 is CASSFSGRTEAFF. CDR3 DNA sequence: TGTGCCAGCAGTTTTTCGGGGCGGACTGAAGCTTTCTTT.

A word on this clonotype: The likely explanation is a read error, given a far larger clone one base away. The genes are TRBV7-3 and TRBJ2-1; TRBD2 matches at 10 bases. This CDR3 has 18 amino acids. The V gene's germline CDR1 is SGHTA and CDR2 FQGTGA. The junction had 14 bases not matched to a gene; V was cut back by 3 bases and J by 6 bases. Written as DNA, the CDR3 is TGTGCCAGCAGCTTCATAGATGGAATAGCGGGGGGCTGCAATGAGCAGTTCTTC. Protein sequence: CASSFIDGIAGGCNEQFF.

The table lists this clonotype with many counts. The V gene is TRBV9, the J gene TRBJ1-3, with unresolved D. The V gene lost 4 bases and the J gene lost 3 bases, with 8 bases spanning the gap. Germline CDR1 is SGDLS and CDR2 is YYNGEE. This CDR3 comprises 13 residues. Here the CDR3 reads CASSLLGGNTIYF. CDR3 nucleotides: TGTGCCAGCAGCCTCCTGGGTGGAAACACCATATATTTT.

This clonotype has at least ten counts. The V call is TRBV27, the J call TRBJ2-7, with unresolved D. V was shortened by 4 bases and J by 3 bases, with 13 bases between the two germline ends. This CDR3 region has 14 residues. CDR1 MNHEY and CDR2 SMNVEV come from the germline V gene (reference sequence). The CDR3 DNA sequence: TGTGCCAGCAGTTCCCTGAGTGGGTACTACGAGCAGTACTTC. This translates into CASSSLSGYYEQYF.

For this clonotype: This may be a read error, as it is one base from a much larger clone. In this CDR3 the conserved last residue, phenylalanine or tryptophan, is missing, so a read error is likely. The chain recombines TRBV6-4 with TRBJ2-3; no clear D gene. CDR3 size: 14 residues. The V end lost 0 bases, the J end lost 1 base, and 5 bases lay between the germline ends. The germline V gene has CDR1 MRHNA and CDR2 SNTAGT. This CDR3 reads CASSDSTGTDTQYS. In nucleotides, the CDR3 is TGTGCCAGCAGTGACTCGACTGGCACAGATACGCAGTATTCT.

This chain connects TRBV28 to TRBJ1-2; D is uncertain. The CDR3 is 13 residues long. Germline values: CDR1 MDHEN, CDR2 SYDVKM. The V gene lost 6 bases and the J gene lost 4 bases, with 12 bases spanning the gap. CDR3 sequence (DNA): TGTGCCAGCAGCAACCGGGCCGGCTATGGCTACACCTTC. This codes for CASSNRAGYGYTF.

This clonotype was observed a few times. This sequence may be a read error, since a much larger clone differs from it by one base. The genes are TRBV6-2 or TRBV6-3 and TRBJ1-1; tentative D call: TRBD1 (5 bases). Germline V gene lookup returns CDR1 MNHEY and CDR2 SVGEGT. The CDR3 contains 13 residues. CDR3 region: CASGYRTSLQAFF. CDR3 nucleotide sequence: TGTGCCAGCGGTTATAGGACATCTCTTCAAGCTTTCTTT.

The table lists this clonotype with many counts. The chain recombines TRBV7-9 with TRBJ1-5; a possible D gene is TRBD1 (5 bases). The germline V gene encodes CDR1 SEHNR and CDR2 FQNEAQ (reference sequence). Trimming pared 5 bases from V and 3 bases from J, leaving 14 bases between. The CDR3 length is 15 residues. As DNA, the CDR3 is TGTGCCAGCAGCCCAGGAGGGGAATTCAATCAGCCCCAGCATTTT. Its translation: CASSPGGEFNQPQHF.

This clonotype was recorded many times. The rearrangement links TRBV5-4 to TRBJ2-1; TRBD1 agrees at 10 bases. The germline V gene has CDR1 SGHNT and CDR2 YYREEE (reference sequence). This CDR3 is built from 15 residues. V was clipped by 5 bases and J by 5 bases; unmatched bases: 7. CDR3 protein: CASSIDRGPHNEQFF. The CDR3 DNA follows: TGTGCCAGCAGTATCGACAGGGGGCCACACAATGAGCAGTTCTTC.

The chain employs TRBV7-9 and TRBJ2-7; TRBD2 aligns across 7 bases. From germline, CDR1 is SEHNR and CDR2 FQNEAQ (reference sequence). This CDR3 region has 18 residues. V shed 3 bases, J shed 0 bases, and the junction held 14 bases outside the gene matches. CDR3: CASSFWLFGGIVSYEQYF. The CDR3 DNA follows: TGTGCCAGCAGCTTTTGGTTGTTCGGGGGGATTGTCTCCTACGAGCAGTACTTC.

The table lists this clonotype with many counts. As DNA, the CDR3 is TGTGCCAGCAGCTCCGTGGGGGCTGAGCAGTTCTTC. Translation: CASSSVGAEQFF. This sequence joins TRBV5-5 and TRBJ2-1; weak D call: TRBD1 (6 bases). CDR1 and CDR2 (germline): SGHKS, YYEKEE (reference sequence). The germline V and J ends were trimmed by 3 bases and 9 bases, with 10 bases remaining between them. The CDR3 length is 12 residues.

This clonotype was detected many times. The chain uses TRBV5-1 and TRBJ2-1, with TRBD2 as a possible D gene (6 bases). V lost 0 bases and J 2 bases, leaving 9 bases between the germline ends. The germline CDR1 and CDR2 sequences are SGHRS and YFSETQ. The CDR3 is 15 amino acids. The CDR3 DNA reads TGCGCCAGCAGCTTGGCGGGCGGGGCCTACAATGAGCAGTTCTTC. Amino acid sequence: CASSLAGGAYNEQFF.

This clonotype occurred many times. The chain joins TRBV20-1 to TRBJ2-2; D gene ambiguous. V was trimmed by 6 bases and J by 1 base, leaving 6 bases between them. The length of the CDR3 is 12 residues. The V gene's germline CDR1 is DFQATT and CDR2 SNEGSKA (reference sequence). CDR3 bases: TGCAGTGCCCCAGAGAACACCGGGGAGCTGTTTTTT. This encodes CSAPENTGELFF.

By share of the sample, this clonotype is medium-sized. The chain joins TRBV27 to TRBJ2-1; 10 positions agree with TRBD2. The CDR3 has 17 residues. V trimming: 3 bases; J trimming: 3 bases; junction bases outside the gene matches: 8. Germline CDR1 and CDR2: MNHEY and SMNVEV (reference sequence). CDR3 sequence: CASSLTKREGNYNEQFF. Written as DNA, the CDR3 is TGTGCCAGCAGTTTGACTAAGCGGGAGGGAAACTACAATGAGCAGTTCTTC.

This clonotype came up many times. The V call is TRBV5-4, the J call TRBJ2-3; tentatively, D is TRBD2 (5 bases). Per the germline V gene, CDR1 is SGHNT and CDR2 is YYREEE (reference sequence). The CDR3 extends over 16 amino acids. The V end lost 3 bases, the J end lost 2 bases, and 16 bases lay between the germline ends. CDR3 bases: TGTGCCAGCAGCTCCCTTACCAGCGGTTACACAGATACGCAGTATTTT. Translating it yields CASSSLTSGYTDTQYF.

This clonotype was counted ten times or more. The gene calls are TRBV7-8 and TRBJ1-4, with D unresolved. The CDR3 has 15 residues. Germline lookup yields CDR1 SGHVS and CDR2 FQNEAQ. V was clipped by 5 bases and J by 0 bases, with 10 bases between them. Written as DNA, the CDR3 is TGTGCCAGCAGCCCCCGGGCAGCAACTAATGAAAAACTGTTTTTT. Amino acids: CASSPRAATNEKLFF.

As regards this clonotype: A read error may explain this, as a much larger clone is one base away. The chain combines TRBV7-2 with TRBJ1-4, with 8 bases matching TRBD1. The CDR3 consists of 15 residues. Germline V lookup: CDR1 SGHTA, CDR2 FQGNSA. The CDR3 coding sequence is TGTGCCAGCAGCTTAGGGGGACAGGCTAATGGAAAACTGTTTTTT. Amino acid sequence: CASSLGGQANGKLFF.